Presented here are 14 T cell receptor beta chains from one specimen sequenced in a study of cytomegalovirus exposure and HLA in healthy donors. PCR employed 60 Vbeta and 13 Jbeta primers. The data were produced by immunoSEQ multiplex PCR, yet TCRdb's version contains in-frame clones alone and is incomplete. Seen here are roughly 120,000 clones, 78% observed once, and the top ten hold approximately 3.9%. Sequenced material: PBMCs. The receptor set was obtained from a man aged 40-49 years in good health and CMV-seronegative.

The CDR3 nucleotides are TGTGCCAGTAGTGTATCGACCGGGACAGATTCACCCCTCCACTTT. It yields the protein CASSVSTGTDSPLHF. The chain links TRBV19 to TRBJ1-6; 7 nucleotides line up with TRBD1. V lost 5 bases to trimming and J lost 8 bases; unmatched junction nucleotides: 9. CDR1 is LNHDA and CDR2 is SQIVND in the germline V gene (reference sequence). The CDR3 spans 15 residues.

The V and J genes are TRBV5-5 and TRBJ1-5; TRBD1 is a possible D gene (5 bases). Trimming cost V 4 bases and J 0 bases, with 14 bases left between them. Germline CDR1 is SGHKS and CDR2 is YYEKEE (reference sequence). The CDR3 extends over 16 amino acids. CDR3 protein: CASSPDRPYSNQPQHF. In nucleotides, the CDR3 is TGTGCCAGCAGCCCTGACAGACCATATAGCAATCAGCCCCAGCATTTT.

The chain combines TRBV7-2 with TRBJ1-3; the match to TRBD1 covers 9 bases. The germline CDR1 and CDR2 sequences are SGHTA and FQGNSA. V trimming: 4 bases; J trimming: 14 bases; junction bases outside the gene matches: 6. The CDR3 has 12 amino acids. DNA of the CDR3: TGTGCCAGCAGCTACCGTGGGACAGGGTTATATTTT. Translating gives CASSYRGTGLYF.

This rearrangement joins TRBV9 to TRBJ2-5; 7 positions agree with TRBD1. The CDR3 covers 15 residues. The germline CDR1 and CDR2 sequences are SGDLS and YYNGEE. After removal of 4 bases from V and 7 bases from J, the junction contained 13 bases not matched to a gene. CDR3 protein: CASSPWTGLDGTQYF. DNA for the CDR3: TGTGCCAGCAGCCCATGGACAGGATTGGATGGGACCCAGTACTTC.

V and J are TRBV29-1 and TRBJ1-2, with D perhaps TRBD1 (5 bases). This CDR3 contains 11 residues. Trimming left V 3 bases short and J 6 bases short, with 8 bases between. The germline V gene encodes CDR1 SQVTM and CDR2 ANQGSEA. As DNA, the CDR3 is TGCAGCGTTGACAGGGATCATGGCTACACCTTC. Protein product: CSVDRDHGYTF.

CDR3 nucleotides: TGTGCCAGTAGTCCTAGGACAGGGGGTAGAGATCATGCTGAAGCTTTCTTT. It specifies CASSPRTGGRDHAEAFF. The rearrangement joins TRBV19 to TRBJ1-1; TRBD1 matches 10 bases. V trimming: 5 bases; J trimming: 6 bases; junction bases outside the gene matches: 15. The CDR3 covers 17 residues. Germline CDR1 and CDR2: LNHDA and SQIVND (reference sequence).

The chain couples TRBV7-3 to TRBJ2-1; D is unresolved. The CDR3 loop spans 15 amino acids. Trimming shortened V by 4 bases and J by 0 bases, and 10 bases separated the two germline ends. Germline CDR1 SGHTA, CDR2 FQGTGA. The CDR3 loop is CASSSSLSSYNEQFF. The CDR3 DNA is TGTGCCAGCAGCTCCTCCCTGAGCTCCTACAATGAGCAGTTCTTC.

CDR3 coding DNA: TGTGCCAGCACCTTCTTAGCGGGGGTCACAGATACGCAGTATTTT. Amino acid sequence: CASTFLAGVTDTQYF. The rearrangement links TRBV6-6 to TRBJ2-3, with 9 nucleotides matching TRBD2. This CDR3 contains 15 residues. Unmatched junction bases numbered 7, after V lost 7 bases and J lost 2 bases. Germline V lookup: CDR1 MNHNY, CDR2 SVGAGI (reference sequence).

The gene calls are TRBV19 and TRBJ2-7; possible D gene TRBD1, 6 bases. V was clipped by 8 bases and J by 4 bases, with 9 bases between them. Germline V gene data show CDR1 as LNHDA and CDR2 as SQIVND (reference sequence). CDR3 length equals 11 residues. The CDR3 region is CASGQFYEQYF. The CDR3 DNA sequence: TGTGCCAGTGGACAGTTTTACGAGCAGTACTTC. Using reference TRBV19 and TRBJ2-7 for the parts outside the CDR3, the full variable domain is DGGITQSPKYLFRKEGQNVTLSCEQNLNHDAMYWYRQDPGQGLRLIYYSQIVNDFQKGDIAEGYSVSREKKESFPLTVTSAQKNPTAFYLCASGQFYEQYFGPGTRLTVT.

The genes are TRBV18 and TRBJ2-1; 13 bases agree with TRBD2. From germline, CDR1 is KGHSH and CDR2 LQKENI. Unmatched junction bases numbered 1, after V lost 4 bases and J lost 4 bases. The CDR3 runs 15 residues. Here the CDR3 reads CASSLLAGGYNEQFF. CDR3 nucleotides: TGTGCCAGCTCACTACTAGCGGGGGGGTACAATGAGCAGTTCTTC.

The chain links TRBV11-2 to TRBJ2-2, with 8 bases fitting TRBD2. Trimming at V came to 6 bases and at J to 2 bases, leaving 5 bases not matched to a gene. The V gene's germline CDR1 is SGHAT and CDR2 FQNNGV. CDR3 length: 15 amino acids. The CDR3: CASRKLADNTGELFF. The DNA of the CDR3 is TGTGCCAGCAGGAAACTAGCGGACAACACCGGGGAGCTGTTTTTT.

V gene TRBV7-9 combines with J gene TRBJ2-1; the D gene is possibly TRBD2 (5 bases). V was shortened by 5 bases and J by 6 bases, with 8 bases between the two germline ends. CDR3 size: 12 residues. Germline V gives CDR1 SEHNR, CDR2 FQNEAQ (reference sequence). DNA of the CDR3: TGTGCCAGCAGCGTCCTAGCCAATGAGCAGTTCTTC. Residues: CASSVLANEQFF.

The chain uses TRBV28 and TRBJ1-1, with 8 bases that match TRBD1. CDR3 length: 13 residues. J gave up 5 bases and V 7 bases, and 6 bases lay outside the gene matches. The germline gives CDR1 MDHEN, CDR2 SYDVKM. For the CDR3, the DNA is TGTGCCAGCAAAACAGGGGGTGGGACTGAAGCTTTCTTT. This translates into CASKTGGGTEAFF.

This sequence joins TRBV5-6 and TRBJ1-2; TRBD1 agrees at 9 bases. Germline trimming cut 0 bases from V and 8 bases from J; bases unmatched to any gene: 2. Looked up from germline, CDR1 is SGHDT and CDR2 is YYEEEE. CDR3 length: 13 residues. The CDR3 reads CASSLGDREGYTF. CDR3 nucleotides: TGTGCCAGCAGCTTGGGGGACAGGGAAGGCTACACCTTC.